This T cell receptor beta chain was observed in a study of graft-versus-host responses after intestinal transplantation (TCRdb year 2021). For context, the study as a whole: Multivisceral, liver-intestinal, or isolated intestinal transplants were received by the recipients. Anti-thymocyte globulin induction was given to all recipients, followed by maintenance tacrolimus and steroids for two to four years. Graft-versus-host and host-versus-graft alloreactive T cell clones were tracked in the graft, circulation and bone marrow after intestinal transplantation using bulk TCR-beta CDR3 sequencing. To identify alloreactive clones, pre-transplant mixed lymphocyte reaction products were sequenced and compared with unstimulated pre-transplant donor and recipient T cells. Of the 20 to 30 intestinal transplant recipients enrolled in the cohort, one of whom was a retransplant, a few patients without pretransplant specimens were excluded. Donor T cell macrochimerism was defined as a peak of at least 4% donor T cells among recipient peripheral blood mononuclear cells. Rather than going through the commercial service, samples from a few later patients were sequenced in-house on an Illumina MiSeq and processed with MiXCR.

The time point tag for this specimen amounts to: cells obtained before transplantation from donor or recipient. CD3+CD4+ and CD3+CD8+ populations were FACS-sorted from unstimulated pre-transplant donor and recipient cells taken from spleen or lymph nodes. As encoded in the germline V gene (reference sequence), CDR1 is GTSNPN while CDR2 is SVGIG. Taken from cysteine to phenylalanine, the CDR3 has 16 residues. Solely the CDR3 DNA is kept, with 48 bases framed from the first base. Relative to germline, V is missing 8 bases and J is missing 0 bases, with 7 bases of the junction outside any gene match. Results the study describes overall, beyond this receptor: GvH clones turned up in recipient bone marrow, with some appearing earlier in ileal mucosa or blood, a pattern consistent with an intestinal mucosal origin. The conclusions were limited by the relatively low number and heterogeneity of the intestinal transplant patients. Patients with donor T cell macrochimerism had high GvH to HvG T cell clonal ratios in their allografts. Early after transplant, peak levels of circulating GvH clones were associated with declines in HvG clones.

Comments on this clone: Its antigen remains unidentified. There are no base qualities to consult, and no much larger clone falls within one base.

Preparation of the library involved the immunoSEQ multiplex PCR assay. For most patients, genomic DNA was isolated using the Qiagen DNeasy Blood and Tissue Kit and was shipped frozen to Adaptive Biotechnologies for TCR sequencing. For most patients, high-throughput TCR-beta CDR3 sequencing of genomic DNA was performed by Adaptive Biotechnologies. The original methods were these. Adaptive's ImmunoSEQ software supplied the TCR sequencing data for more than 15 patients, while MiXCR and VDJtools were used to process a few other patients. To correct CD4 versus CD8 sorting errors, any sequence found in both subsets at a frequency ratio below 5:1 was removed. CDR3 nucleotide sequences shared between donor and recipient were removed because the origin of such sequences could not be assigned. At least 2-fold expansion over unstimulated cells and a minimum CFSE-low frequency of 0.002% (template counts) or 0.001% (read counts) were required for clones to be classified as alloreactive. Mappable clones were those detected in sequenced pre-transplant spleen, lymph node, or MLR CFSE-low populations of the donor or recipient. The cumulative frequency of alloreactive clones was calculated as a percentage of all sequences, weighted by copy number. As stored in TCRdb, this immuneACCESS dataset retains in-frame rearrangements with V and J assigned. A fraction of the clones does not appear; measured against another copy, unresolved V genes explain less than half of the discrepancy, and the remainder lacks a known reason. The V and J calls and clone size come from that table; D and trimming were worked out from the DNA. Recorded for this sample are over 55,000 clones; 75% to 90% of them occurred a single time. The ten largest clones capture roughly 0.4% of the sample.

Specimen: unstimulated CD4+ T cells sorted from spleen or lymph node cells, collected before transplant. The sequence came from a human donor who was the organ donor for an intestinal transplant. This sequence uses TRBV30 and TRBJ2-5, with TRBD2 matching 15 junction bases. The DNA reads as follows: TGTGCCCAGACCGGGACTAGCGGGGGGAACCAAGAGACCCAGTACTTC. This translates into CAQTGTSGGNQETQYF. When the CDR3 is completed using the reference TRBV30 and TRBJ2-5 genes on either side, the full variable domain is SQTIHQWPATLVQPVGSPLSLECTVEGTSNPNLYWYRQAAGRGLQLLFYSVGIGQISSEVPQNLSASRPQDRQFILSSKKLLLSDSGFYLCAQTGTSGGNQETQYFGPGTRLLVL.